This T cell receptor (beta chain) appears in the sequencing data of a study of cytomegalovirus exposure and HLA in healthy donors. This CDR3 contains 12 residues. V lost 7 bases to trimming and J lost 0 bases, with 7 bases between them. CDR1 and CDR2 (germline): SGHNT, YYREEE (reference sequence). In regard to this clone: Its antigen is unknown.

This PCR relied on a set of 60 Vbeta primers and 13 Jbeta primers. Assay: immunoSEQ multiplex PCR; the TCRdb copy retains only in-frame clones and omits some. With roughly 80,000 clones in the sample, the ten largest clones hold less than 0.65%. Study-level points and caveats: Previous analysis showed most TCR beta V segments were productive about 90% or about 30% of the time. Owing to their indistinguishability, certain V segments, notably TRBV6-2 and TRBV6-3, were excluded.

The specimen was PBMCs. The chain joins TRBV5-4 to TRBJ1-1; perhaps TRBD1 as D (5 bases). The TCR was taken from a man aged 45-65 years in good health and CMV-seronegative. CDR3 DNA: TGTGCCAGCCGGGGGTTGAACACTGAAGCTTTCTTT. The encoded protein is CASRGLNTEAFF.